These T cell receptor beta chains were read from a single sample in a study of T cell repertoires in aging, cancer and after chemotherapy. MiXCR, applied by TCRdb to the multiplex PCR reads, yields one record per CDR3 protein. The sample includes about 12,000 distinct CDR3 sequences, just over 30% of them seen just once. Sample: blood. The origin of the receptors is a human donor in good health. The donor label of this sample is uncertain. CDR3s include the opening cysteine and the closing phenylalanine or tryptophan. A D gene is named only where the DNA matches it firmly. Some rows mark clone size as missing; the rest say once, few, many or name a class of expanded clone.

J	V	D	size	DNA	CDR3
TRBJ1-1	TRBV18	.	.	TGTGCCAGCTCACCACACAACACCGGGACAACGAACACTGAAGCTTTCTTT	CASSPHNTGTTNTEAFF
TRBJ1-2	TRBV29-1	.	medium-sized	TGCAGCGTTGAGGGGGCAGGGGTTAGTGAGGACTATGGCTACACCTTC	CSVEGAGVSEDYGYTF
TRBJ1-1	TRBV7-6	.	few	TGTGCCAGCAGCCCTAGTCCCGGGGTAAACAGAGGGGAAGCTTTCTTT	CASSPSPGVNRGEAFF
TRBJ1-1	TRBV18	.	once	TGTGCCAGCTCACCAGTTTCCGGGGCTGGAGCTTTCTTT	CASSPVSGAGAFF
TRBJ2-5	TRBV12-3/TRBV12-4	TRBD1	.	TGTGCCAGCAGTTCCAGGGGGATGGCCCAGTACTTC	CASSSRGMAQYF
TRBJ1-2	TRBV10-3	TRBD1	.	TGTGCCATCAGTGAGGCCTCCTCAGGGGGAGCTAACTATGGCTACACCTTC	CAISEASSGGANYGYTF
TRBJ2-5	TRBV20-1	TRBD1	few	TGCAGTGCCCCCACCGCAGGGGGAGAGACCCAGTACTTC	CSAPTAGGETQYF
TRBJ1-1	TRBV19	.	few	TGTGCCAGTAGTATTGGCAGGGGGAACACTGAAGCTTTCTTT	CASSIGRGNTEAFF
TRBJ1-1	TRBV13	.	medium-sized	TGTGCCAGCAGGGTCAGGGGTGGAATGAACACTGAAGCTTTCTTT	CASRVRGGMNTEAFF
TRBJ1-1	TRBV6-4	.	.	TGTGCCATCTGCCGACAGGTTGGGGACCCTGAAGCTTTCTTT	CAICRQVGDPEAFF
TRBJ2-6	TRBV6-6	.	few	TGTGCCAGCACGCAGGCCAGCATGACTTACTCTGGGGCCAACGTCCTGACTTTC	CASTQASMTYSGANVLTF
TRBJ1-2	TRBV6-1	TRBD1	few	TGTGCCAGCAGTGTGGACAGGGGGGGTGATGGCTACACCTTC	CASSVDRGGDGYTF
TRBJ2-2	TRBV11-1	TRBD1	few	TGTGCCAGCAGCTCGACCCCGGGACAGGGCACCGGGGAGCTGTTTTTT	CASSSTPGQGTGELFF
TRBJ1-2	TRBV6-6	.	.	TGTGCCAGCAGTTACTTACAGATCTATGGCTACACCTTC	CASSYLQIYGYTF
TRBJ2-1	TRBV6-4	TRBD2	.	TGTGCCAGCGCCGAGGAGACTAGCGGGGGGGCCGTCTACAATGAGCAGTTCTTC	CASAEETSGGAVYNEQFF
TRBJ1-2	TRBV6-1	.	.	TGTGCCAGCAGTGAAACTCTGACGGCGGACTATGGCTACACCTTC	CASSETLTADYGYTF
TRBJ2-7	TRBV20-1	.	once	TGCAGTGCTATCGTTAGCGGCTCCGGCGAGCAGTACTTC	CSAIVSGSGEQYF
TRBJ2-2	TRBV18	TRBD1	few	TGCGCCAGCAGCGCCCGACAGGGGAGCACCGGGGAGCTGTTTTTT	CASSARQGSTGELFF
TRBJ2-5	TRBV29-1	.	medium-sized	TGCAGCGTTGACGGTGGTGAGACCCAGTACTTC	CSVDGGETQYF
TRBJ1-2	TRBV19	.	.	TGTGCCAGTAGTGCGGGAACCGGGACACCTCCCAAGGACTATAGCTACACCTTC	CASSAGTGTPPKDYSYTF
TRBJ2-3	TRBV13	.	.	TGTGCCAGCAGCTTAGATCGGCGAATAGTCCAAGATACGCAGTATTTT	CASSLDRRIVQDTQYF
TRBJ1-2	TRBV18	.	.	TGTGCCAGCTCGCCCCCGGGACACCGAGGAGATGGCTACACCTTC	CASSPPGHRGDGYTF
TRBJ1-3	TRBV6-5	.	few	TGTGCCAGCAGTCGGGGTAGGGGGGGAAACACCATATATTTT	CASSRGRGGNTIYF
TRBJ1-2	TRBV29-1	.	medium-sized	TGCAGCGTTGAAAGGTGGGATGACTATGGCTACACCTTC	CSVERWDDYGYTF
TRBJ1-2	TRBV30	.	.	TGTGCCTGGGTCCGACATCGAGGGACCGGCTACACCTTC	CAWVRHRGTGYTF
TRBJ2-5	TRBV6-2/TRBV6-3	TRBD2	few	TGTGCCAGCAGTTACGGGCCTAGCGGGTGGTCGGAAGAGACCCAGTACTTC	CASSYGPSGWSEETQYF